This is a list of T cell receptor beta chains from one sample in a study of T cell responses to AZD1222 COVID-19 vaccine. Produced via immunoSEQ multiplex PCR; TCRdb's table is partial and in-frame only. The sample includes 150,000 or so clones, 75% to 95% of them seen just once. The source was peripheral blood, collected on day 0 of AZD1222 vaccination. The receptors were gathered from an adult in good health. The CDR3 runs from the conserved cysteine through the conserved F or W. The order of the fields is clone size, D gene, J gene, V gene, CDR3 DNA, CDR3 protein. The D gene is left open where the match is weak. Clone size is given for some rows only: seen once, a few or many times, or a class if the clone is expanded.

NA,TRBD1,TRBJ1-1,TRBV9,TGTGCCAGCAGCGTAGATGTCAGGGGGCCCACTGAAGCTTTCTTT,CASSVDVRGPTEAFF
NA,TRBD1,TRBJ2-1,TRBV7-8,TGTGCCAGCAGCTCCTCGGGGACAGGGGTCTACAATGAGCAGTTCTTC,CASSSSGTGVYNEQFF
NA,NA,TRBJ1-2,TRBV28,TGTGCCAGCAGTCCCTCTCATTGGGGGGCCGGGGTGTATGGCTACACCTTC,CASSPSHWGAGVYGYTF
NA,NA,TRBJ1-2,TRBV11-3,TGTGCCAGCAGCTTCTCCCGGGTCAACTATGGCTACACCTTC,CASSFSRVNYGYTF
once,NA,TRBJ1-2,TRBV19,TGTGCCAGTATCGATTATGCCGGGAACTATGGCTACACCTTC,CASIDYAGNYGYTF
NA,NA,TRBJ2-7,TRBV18,TGTGCCAGCACGGACAACTCCTACGAGCAGTACTTC,CASTDNSYEQYF
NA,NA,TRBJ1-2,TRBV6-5,TGTGCCAGCAGTTACTTGACGGAGAGGAACTATGGCTACACCTTC,CASSYLTERNYGYTF
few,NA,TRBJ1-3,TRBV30,TGTGGGTCCGGGAGGGGAAACACCATATATTTT,CGSGRGNTIYF
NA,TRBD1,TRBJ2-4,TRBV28,TGTGCCAGCAGTTTGGCCGGGACAGGGTTTTTACGCGAAAACATTCAGTACTTC,CASSLAGTGFLRENIQYF
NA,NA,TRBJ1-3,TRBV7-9,TGTGCCAGCAGCTCACAGGGAGGAAACACCATATATTTT,CASSSQGGNTIYF
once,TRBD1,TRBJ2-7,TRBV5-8,TGTGCCAGCAGCTTAACATTCGGGACAGACACCTACGAGCAGTACTTC,CASSLTFGTDTYEQYF
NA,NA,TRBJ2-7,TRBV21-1,TGTGCCACCCCGCCGGAGGACAGGGGGCATCTCAGTTCATTCTACGAGCAGTACTTC,CATPPEDRGHLSSFYEQYF
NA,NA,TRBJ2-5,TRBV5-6,TGTGCCAGCAGCTTGGTGGCGGTCCAAGAGACCCAGTACTTC,CASSLVAVQETQYF
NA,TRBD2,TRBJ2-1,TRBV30,TGTGCCTGGATTACTAGCGGGAGGCCCTACAATGAGCAGTTCTTC,CAWITSGRPYNEQFF
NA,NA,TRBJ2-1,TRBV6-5,TGTGCCAGCAGTTACATGCGGGGTTCGAATGAGCAGTTCTTC,CASSYMRGSNEQFF
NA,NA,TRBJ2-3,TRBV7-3,TGTGCCAGCAGCGCCCGAGCCGGGACCAGCACAGATACGCAGTATTTT,CASSARAGTSTDTQYF
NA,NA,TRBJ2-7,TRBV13,TGTGCCAGCAGAGAGTCCCCAAGCTACGAGCAGTACTTC,CASRESPSYEQYF
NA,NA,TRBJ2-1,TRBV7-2,TGTGCCAGCAGCTGGGGGACGGGCTACAATGAGCAGTTCTTC,CASSWGTGYNEQFF
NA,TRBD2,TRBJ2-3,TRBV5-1,TGCGCCAGCAGCCCCCCTCTAGCGGGGGTGGGGACAGATACGCAGTATTTT,CASSPPLAGVGTDTQYF
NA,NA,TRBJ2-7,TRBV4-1,TGCGCCAGCAGCCAAGATGAGGTCGGTTCTTTCTCCTACGAGCAGTACTTC,CASSQDEVGSFSYEQYF
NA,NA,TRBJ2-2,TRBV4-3,TGCGCCAGCAGCCAAGAGGGGTTCAGCCTTACCGGGGAGCTGTTTTTT,CASSQEGFSLTGELFF
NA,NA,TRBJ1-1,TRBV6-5,TGTGCCACTGAGGGTTTTGAAGCTTTCTTT,CATEGFEAFF
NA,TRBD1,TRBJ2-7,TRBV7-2,TGTGCCAGCAGCTTAGACAGGGGGGCCTACGAGCAGTACTTC,CASSLDRGAYEQYF
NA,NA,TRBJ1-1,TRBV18,TGTGCCAGCTCACCGGGTCGGGTTGGGGACACTGAAGCTTTCTTT,CASSPGRVGDTEAFF
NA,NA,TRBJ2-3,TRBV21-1,TGTGCCAGCAGCCCAAAGGGCCCGGCAGCGGGGGGCGGACCTAGCACAGATACGCAGTATTTT,CASSPKGPAAGGGPSTDTQYF
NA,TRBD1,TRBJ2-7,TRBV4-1,TGCGCCAGCAGCCAAAAGACAGGGTCGGGATACGAGCAGTACTTC,CASSQKTGSGYEQYF
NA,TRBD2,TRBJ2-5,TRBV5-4,TGTGCCAGCAGTCCCAGCGGGAGTTTCAGGGAGACCCAGTACTTC,CASSPSGSFRETQYF
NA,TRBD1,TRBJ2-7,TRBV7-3,TGTGCCAGCAGCTCTCTAGGGACAGGGCCCTACGAGCAGTACTTC,CASSSLGTGPYEQYF
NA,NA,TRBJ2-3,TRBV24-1,TGTGCCACCAGTTCCCCGGGAACAGATACGCAGTATTTT,CATSSPGTDTQYF
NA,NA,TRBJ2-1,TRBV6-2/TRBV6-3,TGTGCCAGCAGTTACCCGGGACTCTCCTACAATGAGCAGTTCTTC,CASSYPGLSYNEQFF
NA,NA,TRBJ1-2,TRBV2,TGTGCCAGCAGTGAAGCGCTTCGCCGTGGGGCCTATGGCTACACCTTC,CASSEALRRGAYGYTF
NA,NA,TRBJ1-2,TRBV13,TGTGCCAGCAGCACCCGGGACCGGGGGGATGGCTACACCTTC,CASSTRDRGDGYTF
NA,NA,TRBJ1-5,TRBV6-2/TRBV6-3,TGTGCCAGCAGTCCGGACGATATAGGGCCCCAGCATTTT,CASSPDDIGPQHF
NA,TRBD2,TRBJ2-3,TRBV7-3,TGTGCCAGCAGCCCGGGGACTAGCGGGGTGGGGGTGGATACGCAGTATTTT,CASSPGTSGVGVDTQYF
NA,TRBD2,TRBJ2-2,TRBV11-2,TGTGCCAGCAGCTCGAGGACGGGACTAGCGTCGGGCACCGGGGAGCTGTTTTTT,CASSSRTGLASGTGELFF
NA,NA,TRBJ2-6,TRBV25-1,TGTGCCAGCAGTTCTGGGGCCAACGTCCTGACTTTC,CASSSGANVLTF
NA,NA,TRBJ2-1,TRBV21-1,TGTGCCAGCAGCCCCCGATCCGGGACTAGCTCAATCGATGAGCAGTTCTTC,CASSPRSGTSSIDEQFF
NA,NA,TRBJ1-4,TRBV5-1,TGCGCCAGCAGCCCCGGGACGGTTAATGAAAAACTGTTTTTT,CASSPGTVNEKLFF
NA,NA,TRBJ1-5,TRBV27,TGTGCCAGCAGACCAGGGTATAGCAATCAGCCCCAGCATTTT,CASRPGYSNQPQHF
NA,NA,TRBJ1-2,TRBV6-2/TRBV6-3,TGTGCCAGCAGTTACGGACTGGTAGATGGCTACACCTTC,CASSYGLVDGYTF
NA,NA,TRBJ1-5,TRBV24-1,TGTGCCACCAGTGACCACAGGGAGTTCGATCAGCCCCAGCATTTT,CATSDHREFDQPQHF
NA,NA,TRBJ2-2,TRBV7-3,TGTGCCAGCAGCTCTCAAACGGGCTTGGCCACCGGGGAGCTGTTTTTT,CASSSQTGLATGELFF
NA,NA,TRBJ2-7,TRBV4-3,TGCGCCAGCAGCCAAGAGGGGGCCGAACCGTACGAGCAGTACTTC,CASSQEGAEPYEQYF
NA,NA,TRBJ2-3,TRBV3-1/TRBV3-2,TGTGCCAGCAGCCATGCACAAGATACGCAGTATTTT,CASSHAQDTQYF
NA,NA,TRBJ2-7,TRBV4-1,TGCGCCAGCAGCCAACGAGTGATAGCAGCCGGCGAGCAGTACTTC,CASSQRVIAAGEQYF
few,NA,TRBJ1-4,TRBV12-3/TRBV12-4,TGTGCCAGCAGATGGTTAAATGAAAAACTGTTTTTT,CASRWLNEKLFF
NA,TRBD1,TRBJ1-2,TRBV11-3,TGTGCCAGCAGAGGACAGGGGGACTATGGCTACACCTTC,CASRGQGDYGYTF
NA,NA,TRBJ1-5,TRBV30,TGTGCCTGGAGCCCCGGGACCCACAATCAGCCCCAGCATTTT,CAWSPGTHNQPQHF
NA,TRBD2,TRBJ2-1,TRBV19,TGTGCCAGTAGCTCCCCCCCGACTAGCGGGACCGTGAAATGGCAGTTCTTC,CASSSPPTSGTVKWQFF